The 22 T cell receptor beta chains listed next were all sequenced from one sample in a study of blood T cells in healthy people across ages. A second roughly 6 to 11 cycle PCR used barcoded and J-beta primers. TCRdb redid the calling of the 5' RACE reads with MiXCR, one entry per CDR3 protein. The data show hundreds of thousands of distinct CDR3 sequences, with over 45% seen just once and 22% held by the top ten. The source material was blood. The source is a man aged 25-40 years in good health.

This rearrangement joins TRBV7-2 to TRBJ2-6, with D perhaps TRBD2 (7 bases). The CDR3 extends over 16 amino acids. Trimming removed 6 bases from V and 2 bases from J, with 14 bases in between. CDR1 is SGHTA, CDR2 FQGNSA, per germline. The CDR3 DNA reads TGTGCCAGCAGTAAAGGGGGGGGAGCTGGGGCCAACGTCCTGACTTTC. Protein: CASSKGGGAGANVLTF.

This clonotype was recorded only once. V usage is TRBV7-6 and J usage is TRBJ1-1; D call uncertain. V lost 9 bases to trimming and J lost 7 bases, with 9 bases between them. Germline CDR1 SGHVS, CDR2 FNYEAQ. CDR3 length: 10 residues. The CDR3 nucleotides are TGTGCCAGTACATTGTGTGAAGCTTTCTTT. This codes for CASTLCEAFF.

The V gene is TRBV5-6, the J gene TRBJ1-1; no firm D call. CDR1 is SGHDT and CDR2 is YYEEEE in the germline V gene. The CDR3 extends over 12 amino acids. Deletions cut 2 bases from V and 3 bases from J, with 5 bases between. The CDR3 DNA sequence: TGTGCCAGCAGCTTTGTCGACACTGAAGCTTTCTTT. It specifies CASSFVDTEAFF.

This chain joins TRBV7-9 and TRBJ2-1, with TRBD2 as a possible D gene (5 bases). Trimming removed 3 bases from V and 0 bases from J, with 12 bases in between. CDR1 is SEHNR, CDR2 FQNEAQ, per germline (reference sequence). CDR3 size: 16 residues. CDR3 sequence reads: CASSFKGSGSYNEQFF. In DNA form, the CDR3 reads TGTGCCAGCAGCTTTAAGGGCAGCGGCTCCTACAATGAGCAGTTCTTC.

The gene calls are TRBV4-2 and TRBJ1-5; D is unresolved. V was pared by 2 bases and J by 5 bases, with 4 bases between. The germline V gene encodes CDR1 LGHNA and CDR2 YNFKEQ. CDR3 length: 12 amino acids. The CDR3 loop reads CASSQPDQPQHF. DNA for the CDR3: TGTGCCAGCAGCCAACCTGATCAGCCCCAGCATTTT.

The CDR3, as DNA: TGTGCCAGCAGCTTAGGGACAGCCCCTATATTCTATGGCTACACCTTC. Protein product: CASSLGTAPIFYGYTF. This rearrangement joins TRBV5-4 to TRBJ1-2; 7 bases align to TRBD1. This CDR3 is built from 16 residues. Germline V lookup: CDR1 SGHNT, CDR2 YYREEE (reference sequence). After removal of 2 bases from V and 4 bases from J, the junction contained 11 bases not matched to a gene.

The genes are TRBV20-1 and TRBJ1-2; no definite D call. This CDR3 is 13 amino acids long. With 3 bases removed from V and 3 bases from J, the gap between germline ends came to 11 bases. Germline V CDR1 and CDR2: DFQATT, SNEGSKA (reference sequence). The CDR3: CSARSPRDYGYTF. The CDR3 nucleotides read TGCAGTGCTAGGTCACCGAGGGACTATGGCTACACCTTC.

Here the CDR3 reads CASSSRPHLGNEQFF. The CDR3 DNA reads as TGTGCCAGCAGTTCTCGCCCCCATTTAGGAAATGAGCAGTTCTTC. The rearrangement joins TRBV12-3 or TRBV12-4 to TRBJ2-1; D not certain. This CDR3 spans 15 amino acids. The V end was cut by 4 bases, the J end by 7 bases, with 17 bases between.

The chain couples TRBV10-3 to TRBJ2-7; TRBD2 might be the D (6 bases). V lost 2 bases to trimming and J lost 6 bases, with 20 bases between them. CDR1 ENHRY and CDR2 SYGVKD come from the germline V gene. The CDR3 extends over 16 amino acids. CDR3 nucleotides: TGTGCCATCAGTGAGATAGCGAGGGGAGGCCAAGTCGAGCAGTACTTC. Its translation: CAISEIARGGQVEQYF.

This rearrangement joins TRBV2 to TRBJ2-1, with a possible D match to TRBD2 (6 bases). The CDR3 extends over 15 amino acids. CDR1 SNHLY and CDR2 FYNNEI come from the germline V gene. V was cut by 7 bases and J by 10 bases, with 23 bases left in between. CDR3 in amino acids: CASNGLGLVWGEQFF. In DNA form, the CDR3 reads TGTGCCAGCAATGGGCTGGGACTGGTGTGGGGGGAGCAGTTCTTC.

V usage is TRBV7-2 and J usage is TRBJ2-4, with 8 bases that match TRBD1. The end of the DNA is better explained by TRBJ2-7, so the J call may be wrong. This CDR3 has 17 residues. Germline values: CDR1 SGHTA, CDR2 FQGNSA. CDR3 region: CASSPRRAQGQDYEQYF. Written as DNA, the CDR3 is TGTGCCAGCAGTCCCCGTAGAGCGCAGGGACAGGACTACGAGCAGTACTTC.

The CDR3 sequence: CASSVRLGYEQFF. DNA for the CDR3: TGTGCCAGCAGCGTAAGGCTGGGCTATGAGCAGTTCTTC. The chain carries TRBV9 and TRBJ2-1; D is unresolved. This CDR3 contains 13 residues. CDR1 SGDLS and CDR2 YYNGEE come from the germline V gene. Trimming left V 1 base short and J 8 bases short, with 10 bases between.

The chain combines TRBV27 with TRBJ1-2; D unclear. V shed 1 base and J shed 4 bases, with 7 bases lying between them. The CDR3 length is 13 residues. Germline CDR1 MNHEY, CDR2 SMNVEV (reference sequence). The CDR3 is CASSLYPGYGYTF. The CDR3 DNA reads TGTGCCAGCAGTTTATATCCGGGCTATGGCTACACCTTC.

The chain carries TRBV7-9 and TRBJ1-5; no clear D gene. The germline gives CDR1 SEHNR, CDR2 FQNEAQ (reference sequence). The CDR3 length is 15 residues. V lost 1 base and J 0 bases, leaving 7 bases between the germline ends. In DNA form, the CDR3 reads TGTGCCAGCAGCTTAGGGCCGAGTAGCAATCAGCCCCAGCATTTT. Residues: CASSLGPSSNQPQHF. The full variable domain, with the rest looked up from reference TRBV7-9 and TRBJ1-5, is DTGVSQNPRHKITKRGQNVTFRCDPISEHNRLYWYRQTLGQGPEFLTYFQNEAQLEKSRLLSDRFSAERPKGSFSTLEIQRTEQGDSAMYLCASSLGPSSNQPQHFGDGTRLSIL.

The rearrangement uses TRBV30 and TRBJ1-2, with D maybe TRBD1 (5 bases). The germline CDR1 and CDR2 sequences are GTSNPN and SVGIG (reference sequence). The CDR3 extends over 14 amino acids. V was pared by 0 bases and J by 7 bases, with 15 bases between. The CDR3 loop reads CAWSVQFSGGGYTF. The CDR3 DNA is TGTGCCTGGAGTGTACAGTTTTCTGGGGGTGGCTACACCTTC.

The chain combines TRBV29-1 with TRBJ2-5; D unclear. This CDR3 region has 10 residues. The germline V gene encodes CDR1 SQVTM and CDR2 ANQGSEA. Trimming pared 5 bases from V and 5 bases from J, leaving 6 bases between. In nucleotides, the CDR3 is TGCAGCGTTCGGTCGGAGACCCAGTACTTC. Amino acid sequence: CSVRSETQYF.

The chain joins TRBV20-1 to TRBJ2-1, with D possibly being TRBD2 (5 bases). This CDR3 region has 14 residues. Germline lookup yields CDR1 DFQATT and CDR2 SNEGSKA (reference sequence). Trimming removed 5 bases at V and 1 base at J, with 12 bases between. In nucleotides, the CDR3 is TGCAGTGCTCTCACTAGGGCGTCCTACAATGAGCAGTTCTTC. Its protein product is CSALTRASYNEQFF.

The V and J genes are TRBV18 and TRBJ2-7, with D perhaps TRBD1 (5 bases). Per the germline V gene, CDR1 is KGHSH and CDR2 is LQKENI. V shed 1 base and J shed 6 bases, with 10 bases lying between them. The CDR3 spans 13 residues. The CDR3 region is CASSPLGQGEQYF. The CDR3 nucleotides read TGTGCCAGCTCACCACTAGGGCAGGGCGAGCAGTACTTC.

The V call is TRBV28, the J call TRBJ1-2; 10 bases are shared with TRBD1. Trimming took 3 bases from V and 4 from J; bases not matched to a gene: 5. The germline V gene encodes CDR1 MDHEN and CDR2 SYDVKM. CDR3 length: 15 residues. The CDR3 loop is CASSFDRGRSYGYTF. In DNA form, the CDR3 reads TGTGCCAGCAGTTTCGACAGGGGGCGAAGCTATGGCTACACCTTC.

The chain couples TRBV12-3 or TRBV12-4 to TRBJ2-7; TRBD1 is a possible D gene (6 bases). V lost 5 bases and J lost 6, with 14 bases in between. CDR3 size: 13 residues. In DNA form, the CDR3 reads TGTGCCAGCAGTATTCAGGGGTTAACCGAGCAGTACTTC. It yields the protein CASSIQGLTEQYF.

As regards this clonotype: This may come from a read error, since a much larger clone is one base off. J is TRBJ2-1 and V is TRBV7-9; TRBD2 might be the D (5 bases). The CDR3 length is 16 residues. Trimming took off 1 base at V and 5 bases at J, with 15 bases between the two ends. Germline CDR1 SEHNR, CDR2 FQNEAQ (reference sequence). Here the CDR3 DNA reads TGTGCCAGCAGCTTAGGTCCTCCAGCGGTAAACAATGAGCAGTTCTTC. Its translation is CASSLGPPAVNNEQFF. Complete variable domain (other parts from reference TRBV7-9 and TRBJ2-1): DTGVSQNPRHKITKRGQNVTFRCDPISEHNRLYWYRQTLGQGPEFLTYFQNEAQLEKSRLLSDRFSAERPKGSFSTLEIQRTEQGDSAMYLCASSLGPPAVNNEQFFGPGTRLTVL.

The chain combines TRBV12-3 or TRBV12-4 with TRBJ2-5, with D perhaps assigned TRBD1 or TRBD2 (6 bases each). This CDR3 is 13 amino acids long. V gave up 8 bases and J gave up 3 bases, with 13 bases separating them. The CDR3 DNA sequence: TGTGCCAGCCGGGGGCCCAATGAAGAGACCCAGTACTTC. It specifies CASRGPNEETQYF.